This TCR beta chain stems from a study of CD8 T cells in Susac syndrome. Study results and caveats: It was acknowledged in the study that its TCR sequencing and HLA analysis involved a relatively small number of individuals.

Random hexamers primed reverse transcription of about 0.5 to 1 ug RNA. Across 54 Vbeta and 13 Jbeta, TCR beta CDR3 was amplified with immunoSEQ multiplex PCR. TCRdb processed the immunoSEQ multiplex PCR reads anew with MiXCR; each CDR3 protein has one entry. Counted here are 100,000 to 150,000 distinct CDR3 sequences, 90% to 95% occurring once; the ten biggest clones make up roughly 0.3%. The multiple sclerosis controls consisted of treatment-naive patients with relapsing-remitting disease, either stable or active. TEMRA cells were FACS-enriched, and CD8+ and CD4+ T cells were isolated negatively. Comment on this clonotype: The antigen is not known.

The origin of this receptor is a human donor with multiple sclerosis. The sequenced material came from CD8+ T cells from PBMCs.

DNA of the CDR3: TGTGCCAGCAAGGGGTGGGACACTGAAGCTTTCTTT. Protein product: CASKGWDTEAFF. The genes are TRBV7-9 and TRBJ1-1, with D perhaps matching TRBD1 (5 bases). CDR1 SEHNR and CDR2 FQNEAQ come from the germline V gene (reference sequence). V lost 7 bases, J lost 3 bases, and 9 bases lay in between. The CDR3 loop spans 12 amino acids.